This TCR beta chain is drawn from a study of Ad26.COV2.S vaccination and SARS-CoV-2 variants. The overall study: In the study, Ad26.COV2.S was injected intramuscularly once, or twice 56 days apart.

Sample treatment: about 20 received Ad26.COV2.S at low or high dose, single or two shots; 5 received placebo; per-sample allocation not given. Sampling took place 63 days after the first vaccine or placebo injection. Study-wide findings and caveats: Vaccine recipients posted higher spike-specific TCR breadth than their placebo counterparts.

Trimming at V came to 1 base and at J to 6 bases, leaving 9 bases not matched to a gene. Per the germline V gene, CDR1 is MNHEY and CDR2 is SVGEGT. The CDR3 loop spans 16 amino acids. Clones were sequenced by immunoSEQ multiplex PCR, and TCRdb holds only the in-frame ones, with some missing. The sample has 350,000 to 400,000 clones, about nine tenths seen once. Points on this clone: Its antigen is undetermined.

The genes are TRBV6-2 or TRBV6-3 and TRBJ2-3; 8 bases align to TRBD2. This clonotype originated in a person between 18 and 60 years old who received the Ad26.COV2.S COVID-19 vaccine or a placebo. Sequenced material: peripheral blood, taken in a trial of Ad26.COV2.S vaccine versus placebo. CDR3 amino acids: CASSYWGTSRSDTQYF. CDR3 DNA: TGTGCCAGCAGTTACTGGGGGACTAGTCGTTCGGATACGCAGTATTTT.